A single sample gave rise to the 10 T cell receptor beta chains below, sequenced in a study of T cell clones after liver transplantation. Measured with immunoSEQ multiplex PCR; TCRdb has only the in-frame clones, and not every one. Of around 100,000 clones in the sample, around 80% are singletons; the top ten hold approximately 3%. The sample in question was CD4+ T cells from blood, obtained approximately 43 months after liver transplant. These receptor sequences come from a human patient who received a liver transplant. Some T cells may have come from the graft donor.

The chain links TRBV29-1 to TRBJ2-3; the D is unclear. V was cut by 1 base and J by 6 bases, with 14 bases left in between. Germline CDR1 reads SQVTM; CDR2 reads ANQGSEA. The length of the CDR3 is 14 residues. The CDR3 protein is CSVEGALSSDTQYF. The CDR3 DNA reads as TGCAGCGTTGAAGGGGCGCTGTCCTCGGATACGCAGTATTTT.

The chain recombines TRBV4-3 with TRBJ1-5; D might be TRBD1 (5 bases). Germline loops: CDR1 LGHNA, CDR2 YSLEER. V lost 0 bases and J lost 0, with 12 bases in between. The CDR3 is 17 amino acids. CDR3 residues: CASSQDPGPNSNQPQHF. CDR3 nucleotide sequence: TGCGCCAGCAGCCAAGATCCAGGGCCTAATAGCAATCAGCCCCAGCATTTT.

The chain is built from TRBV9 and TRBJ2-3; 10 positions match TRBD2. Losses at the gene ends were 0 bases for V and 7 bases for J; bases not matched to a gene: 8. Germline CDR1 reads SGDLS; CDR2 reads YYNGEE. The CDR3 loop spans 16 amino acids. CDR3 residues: CASSVAQRGGRHTQYF. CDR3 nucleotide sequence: TGTGCCAGCAGCGTAGCCCAGCGGGGGGGCCGGCATACGCAGTATTTT.

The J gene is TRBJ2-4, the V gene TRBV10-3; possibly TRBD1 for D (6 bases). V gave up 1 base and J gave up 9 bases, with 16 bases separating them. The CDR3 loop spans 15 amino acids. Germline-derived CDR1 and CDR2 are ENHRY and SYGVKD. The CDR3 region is CAISEWGTGSRIQYF. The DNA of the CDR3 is TGTGCCATCAGTGAGTGGGGAACAGGGAGCCGCATTCAGTACTTC.

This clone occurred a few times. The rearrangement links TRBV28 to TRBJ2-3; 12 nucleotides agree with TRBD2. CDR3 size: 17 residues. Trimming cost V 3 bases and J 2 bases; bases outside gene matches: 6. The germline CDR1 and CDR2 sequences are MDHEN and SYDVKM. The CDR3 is CASSFTWTSGATDTQYF. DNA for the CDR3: TGTGCCAGCAGTTTTACCTGGACTAGCGGGGCCACAGATACGCAGTATTTT.

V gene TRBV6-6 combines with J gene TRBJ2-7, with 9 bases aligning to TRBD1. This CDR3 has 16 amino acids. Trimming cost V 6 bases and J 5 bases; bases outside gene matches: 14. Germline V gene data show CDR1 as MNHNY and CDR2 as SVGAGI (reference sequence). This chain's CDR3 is CASSLSGGTGTHEQYF. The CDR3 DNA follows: TGTGCCAGCAGCCTTTCTGGGGGGACAGGGACCCACGAGCAGTACTTC.

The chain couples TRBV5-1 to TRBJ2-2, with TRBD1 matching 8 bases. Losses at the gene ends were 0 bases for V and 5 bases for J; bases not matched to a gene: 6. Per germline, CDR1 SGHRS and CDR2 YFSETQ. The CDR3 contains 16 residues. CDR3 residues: CASSLGTGSLTGELFF. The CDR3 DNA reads TGCGCCAGCAGCTTGGGGACAGGGTCACTTACCGGGGAGCTGTTTTTT. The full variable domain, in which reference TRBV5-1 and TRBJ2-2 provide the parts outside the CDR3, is KAGVTQTPRYLIKTRGQQVTLSCSPISGHRSVSWYQQTPGQGLQFLFEYFSETQRNKGNFPGRFSGRQFSNSRSEMNVSTLELGDSALYLCASSLGTGSLTGELFFGEGSRLTVL.

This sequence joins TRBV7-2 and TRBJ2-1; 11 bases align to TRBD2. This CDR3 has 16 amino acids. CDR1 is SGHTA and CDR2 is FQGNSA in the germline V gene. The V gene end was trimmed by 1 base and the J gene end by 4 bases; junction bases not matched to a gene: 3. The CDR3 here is CASSLVGTSGYNEQFF. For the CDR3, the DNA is TGTGCCAGCAGCTTAGTAGGGACTAGCGGATACAATGAGCAGTTCTTC. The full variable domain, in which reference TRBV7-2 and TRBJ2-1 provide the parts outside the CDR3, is GAGVSQSPSNKVTEKGKDVELRCDPISGHTALYWYRQSLGQGLEFLIYFQGNSAPDKSGLPSDRFSAERTGGSVSTLTIQRTQQEDSAVYLCASSLVGTSGYNEQFFGPGTRLTVL.

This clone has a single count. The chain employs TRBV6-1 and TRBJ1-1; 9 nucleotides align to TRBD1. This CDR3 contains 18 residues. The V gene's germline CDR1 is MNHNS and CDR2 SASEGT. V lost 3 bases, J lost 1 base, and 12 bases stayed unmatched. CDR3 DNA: TGTGCCAGCAGTGAGGGGGCCGGGACAGGGTCCGGGAACACTGAAGCTTTCTTT. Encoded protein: CASSEGAGTGSGNTEAFF.

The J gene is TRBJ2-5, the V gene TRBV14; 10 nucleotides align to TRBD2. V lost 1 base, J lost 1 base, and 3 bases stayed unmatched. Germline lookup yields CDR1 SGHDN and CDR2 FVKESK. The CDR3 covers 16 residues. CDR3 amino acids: CASSQVGLATQETQYF. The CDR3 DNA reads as TGTGCCAGCAGCCAAGTGGGACTAGCGACCCAAGAGACCCAGTACTTC.